This TCR beta chain was profiled in a study of shared clonotypes between healthy human individuals. Study-wide context: Three plates each covered CD4 naive and memory; CD8 naive two, CD8 memory one.

A word on this clone: Its antigen is as yet unknown.

The authors' processing: Quality scores were absent from the junction-only immunoSEQ sequences, so filtering differed. Using immunoSEQ multiplex PCR, the repertoire was profiled, and TCRdb retains in-frame clones only, with some absent. That table is the source of V, J and clone size, and D and trimming were worked out from the DNA. In the table there are about 690,000 clones, about 92% of which are singletons. Study-wide points: Naive CD4 clonotypes were shared across several donors at 4.5% to 6.5%.

CD8 memory merged CD45RO+ cells and CCR7-negative CD45RA+ TemRA cells into one population. The CDR3 is made up of 16 amino acids. Germline CDR1 SGHAT, CDR2 FQNNGV. V lost 1 base and J lost 1, with 14 bases in between. The source is a man aged 18 to 30 in good health. Some clones in this sample may be carry-over from other donors' samples. The rearrangement links TRBV11-2 to TRBJ2-7; D might be TRBD2 (7 bases). Sample: memory CD8+ T cells from PBMCs. Subset: CD45RO+ cells pooled with CCR7-negative TemRA cells. The CDR3 loop is CASSLVGGGRSYEQYF. Written as DNA, the CDR3 is TGTGCCAGCAGCTTAGTTGGGGGGGGCAGATCCTACGAGCAGTACTTC.